This T cell receptor (beta chain) was documented in a study of T cells in localized non-small cell lung cancer. Repertoires were generated with immunoSEQ multiplex PCR, while TCRdb's copy carries only in-frame clones and drops some. Counted here are tens of thousands of clones, 90% occurring once; the ten biggest clones make up just under 2%. As to this clone: Antigen: not known.

Broader study findings: Tumor showed lower T cell clonality than uninvolved adjacent lung, where it was highest. There were a median roughly 60 of the top 100 tumor clones appearing in adjacent lung. Longer survival (overall) was linked to higher T cell density in blood.

CDR3 length equals 15 residues. V dropped 2 bases and J dropped 6; count of bases not matched to a gene: 8. In germline, CDR1 is KGHSH, CDR2 LQKENI. The sequences come from peripheral blood, collected before any cancer treatment. This TCR was recovered from a woman aged 35 to 70 with stage I lung adenocarcinoma. The chain couples TRBV18 to TRBJ1-1; 8 bases align to TRBD1. Here the CDR3 DNA reads TGTGCCAGCTCACCAAAACAGGGGGATCGTGCTGAAGCTTTCTTT. As protein: CASSPKQGDRAEAFF.